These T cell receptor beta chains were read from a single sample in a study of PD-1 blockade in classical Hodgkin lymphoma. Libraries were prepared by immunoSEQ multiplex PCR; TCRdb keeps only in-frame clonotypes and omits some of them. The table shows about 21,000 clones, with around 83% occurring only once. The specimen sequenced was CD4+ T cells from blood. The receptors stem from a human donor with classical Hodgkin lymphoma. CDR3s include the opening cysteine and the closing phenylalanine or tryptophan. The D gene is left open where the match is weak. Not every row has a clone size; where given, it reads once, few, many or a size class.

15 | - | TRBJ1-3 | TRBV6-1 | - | CASSDRGLGGNTIYF | TGTGCCAGCAGTGACAGGGGTCTAGGCGGAAACACCATATATTTT
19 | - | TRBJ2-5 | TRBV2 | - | CASSEVGIFGGGDRETQYF | TGTGCCAGCAGTGAAGTTGGGATATTCGGTGGGGGAGATAGGGAGACCCAGTACTTC
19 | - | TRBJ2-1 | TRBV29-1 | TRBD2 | CSVQRAPLADTASYNEQFF | TGCAGCGTCCAACGTGCCCCCCTAGCGGACACCGCCTCCTACAATGAGCAGTTCTTC
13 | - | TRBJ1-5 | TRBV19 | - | CASSISQGPPQHF | TGTGCCAGTAGTATATCACAGGGTCCGCCCCAGCATTTT
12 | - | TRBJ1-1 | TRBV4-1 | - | CASSQDKARAFF | TGCGCCAGCAGCCAAGATAAAGCACGAGCTTTCTTT
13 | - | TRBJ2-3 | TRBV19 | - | CASSISGTDTQYF | TGTGCCAGTAGTATTAGCGGCACAGATACGCAGTATTTT
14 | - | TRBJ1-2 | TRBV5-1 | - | CASSLLAETYGYTF | TGCGCCAGCAGCTTGCTGGCGGAAACCTATGGCTACACCTTC
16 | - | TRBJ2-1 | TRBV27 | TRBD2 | CASSPRLAGGYNEQFF | TGTGCCAGCAGTCCTCGACTAGCGGGGGGATACAATGAGCAGTTCTTC
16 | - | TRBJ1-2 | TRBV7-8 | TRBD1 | CASSLTDRGVLGGYTF | TGTGCCAGCAGCTTAACGGACAGGGGAGTTTTGGGTGGCTACACCTTC
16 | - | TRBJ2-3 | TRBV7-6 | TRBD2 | CASSLGSRLAGDTQYF | TGTGCCAGCAGCTTAGGAAGTAGACTAGCCGGAGATACGCAGTATTTT
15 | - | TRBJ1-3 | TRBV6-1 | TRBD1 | CASSADRGRGNTIYF | TGTGCCAGCAGCGCGGACAGGGGCAGGGGAAACACCATATATTTT
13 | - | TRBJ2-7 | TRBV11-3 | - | CASSPDTDYEQYF | TGTGCCAGCAGCCCGGATACTGACTACGAGCAGTACTTC
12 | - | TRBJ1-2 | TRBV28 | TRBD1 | CASSRTGGVRTF | TGTGCCAGCAGCAGGACAGGGGGAGTCCGCACCTTC
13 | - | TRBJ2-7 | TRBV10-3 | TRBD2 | CAISSGLDYEQYF | TGTGCCATCAGTTCGGGACTAGACTACGAGCAGTACTTC
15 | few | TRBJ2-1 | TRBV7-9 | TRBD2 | CASSLTSGRLTEQFF | TGTGCCAGCAGCTTGACTAGCGGGAGACTTACTGAGCAGTTCTTC
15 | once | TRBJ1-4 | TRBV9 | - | CASSSPTGYNEKLFF | TGTGCCAGCAGCTCACCGACGGGCTATAATGAAAAACTGTTTTTT
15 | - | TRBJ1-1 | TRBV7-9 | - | CASSPWTEMNTEAFF | TGTGCCAGCAGCCCCTGGACGGAAATGAACACTGAAGCTTTCTTT
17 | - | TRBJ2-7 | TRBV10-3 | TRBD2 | CAISESQGGRASYEQYF | TGTGCCATCAGTGAGTCGCAAGGCGGGAGGGCCTCCTACGAGCAGTACTTC
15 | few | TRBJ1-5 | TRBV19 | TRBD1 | CASSGFRDRNQPQHF | TGTGCCAGTAGCGGATTCCGGGACAGGAATCAGCCCCAGCATTTT
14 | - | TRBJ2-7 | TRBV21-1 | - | CASSIGGKSYEQYF | TGTGCCAGCAGCATCGGGGGCAAGTCCTACGAGCAGTACTTC
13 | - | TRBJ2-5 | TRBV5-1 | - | CASSWAGDETQYF | TGCGCCAGCAGCTGGGCAGGGGACGAGACCCAGTACTTC
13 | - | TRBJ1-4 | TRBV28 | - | CASSVGGWEKLFF | TGTGCCAGCAGTGTGGGGGGATGGGAAAAACTGTTTTTT
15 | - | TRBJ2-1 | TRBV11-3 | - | CASSLGFGSANEQFF | TGTGCCAGCAGCTTAGGGTTCGGCTCGGCCAATGAGCAGTTCTTC
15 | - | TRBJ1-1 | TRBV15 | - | CATSRDGAVNTEAFF | TGTGCCACCAGCAGAGACGGGGCGGTGAACACTGAAGCTTTCTTT
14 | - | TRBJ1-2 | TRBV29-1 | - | CSVEVEVANYGYTF | TGCAGCGTTGAAGTTGAGGTGGCTAACTATGGCTACACCTTC
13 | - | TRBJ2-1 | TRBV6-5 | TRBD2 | CASRTSGSDEQFF | TGTGCCAGCAGGACTAGCGGGAGCGATGAGCAGTTCTTC
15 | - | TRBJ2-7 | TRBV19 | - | CATTDTGGRAYEQYF | TGTGCCACCACGGACACGGGGGGCCGAGCCTACGAGCAGTACTTC
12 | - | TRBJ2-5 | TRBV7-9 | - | CASSLSRETQYF | TGTGCCAGCAGCTTATCTCGGGAGACCCAGTACTTC
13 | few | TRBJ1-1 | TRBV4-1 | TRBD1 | CASTRAGGTEAFF | TGCGCCAGCACAAGGGCAGGGGGCACTGAAGCTTTCTTT
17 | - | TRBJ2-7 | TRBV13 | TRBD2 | CASSQGTSGSSRYEQYF | TGTGCCAGCAGCCAAGGGACTAGCGGGAGCAGTAGATACGAGCAGTACTTC
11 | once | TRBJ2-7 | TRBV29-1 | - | CSVGAPGEQYF | TGCAGCGTTGGAGCTCCGGGGGAGCAGTACTTC
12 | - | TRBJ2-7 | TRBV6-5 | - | CASSSLRYEQYF | TGTGCCAGCAGTTCGCTACGATACGAGCAGTACTTC
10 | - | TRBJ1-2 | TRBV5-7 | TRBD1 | CASSSKGQAF | TGTGCCAGCAGCTCAAAAGGACAGGCCTTC
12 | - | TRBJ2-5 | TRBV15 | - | CATSRGQETQYF | TGTGCCACCAGCAGAGGGCAAGAGACCCAGTACTTC
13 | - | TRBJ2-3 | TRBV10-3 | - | CAIRDSRTDTQYF | TGTGCCATCAGGGACAGTCGCACAGATACGCAGTATTTT
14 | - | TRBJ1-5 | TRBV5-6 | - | CASSLVDSRQPQHF | TGTGCCAGCAGCTTGGTTGACTCTAGGCAGCCCCAGCATTTT
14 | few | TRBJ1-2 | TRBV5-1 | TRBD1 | CASSLETGAYGYTF | TGCGCCAGCAGCTTGGAAACAGGGGCGTATGGCTACACCTTC
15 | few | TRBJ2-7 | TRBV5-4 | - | CASSAPTGPVDEQYF | TGTGCCAGCAGCGCCCCCACCGGACCAGTGGACGAGCAGTACTTC
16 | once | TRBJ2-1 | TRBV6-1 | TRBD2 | CASSEEAGVGHNEQFF | TGTGCCAGCAGTGAAGAGGCGGGAGTGGGTCACAATGAGCAGTTCTTC
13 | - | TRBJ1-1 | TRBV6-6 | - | CASYLGDRTEAFF | TGTGCCAGCTATTTAGGGGATCGGACTGAAGCTTTCTTT
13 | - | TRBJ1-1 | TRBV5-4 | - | CASSPGTSAEAFF | TGTGCCAGCAGCCCGGGGACAAGCGCTGAAGCTTTCTTT
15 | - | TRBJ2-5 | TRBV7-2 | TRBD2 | CASSFSGRGGETQYF | TGTGCCAGCAGCTTTAGCGGGAGGGGGGGAGAGACCCAGTACTTC
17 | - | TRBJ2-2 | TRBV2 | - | CASSAPRNAGNTGELFF | TGTGCCAGCAGTGCCCCTCGTAATGCGGGAAACACCGGGGAGCTGTTTTTT
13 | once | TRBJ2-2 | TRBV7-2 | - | CASSPYTTGELFF | TGTGCCAGCAGCCCGTATACCACCGGGGAGCTGTTTTTT
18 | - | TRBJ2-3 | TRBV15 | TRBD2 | CATSRNIGLAGDKDTQYF | TGTGCCACCAGCAGAAACATTGGACTAGCGGGAGATAAAGATACGCAGTATTTT
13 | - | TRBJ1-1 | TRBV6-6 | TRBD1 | CASTLGDRAEAFF | TGTGCCAGCACCTTGGGGGACAGGGCTGAAGCTTTCTTT
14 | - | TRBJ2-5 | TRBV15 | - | CATSRGGGQETQYF | TGTGCCACCAGCAGGGGCGGCGGCCAAGAGACCCAGTACTTC
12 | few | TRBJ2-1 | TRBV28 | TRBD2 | CATTSGGNEQFF | TGTGCCACCACGTCGGGGGGCAATGAGCAGTTCTTC
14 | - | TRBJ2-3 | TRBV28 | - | CASSLPTGTDTQYF | TGTGCCAGCAGTTTGCCGACAGGCACAGATACGCAGTATTTT
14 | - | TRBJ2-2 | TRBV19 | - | CASSKGRNTGELFF | TGTGCCAGTAGTAAGGGCCGTAACACCGGGGAGCTGTTTTTT
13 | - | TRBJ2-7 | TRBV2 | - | CASSEGQSYEQYF | TGTGCCAGCAGTGAGGGCCAGTCCTACGAGCAGTACTTC
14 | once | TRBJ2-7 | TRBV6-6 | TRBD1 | CASRYRTGGYEQYF | TGTGCCAGCAGGTACAGAACAGGGGGCTACGAGCAGTACTTC
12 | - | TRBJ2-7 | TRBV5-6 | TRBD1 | CASSRDRGEQYF | TGTGCCAGCAGCCGGGACAGGGGCGAGCAGTACTTC
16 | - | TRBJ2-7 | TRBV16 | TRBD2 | CASSQSRGRISYEQYF | TGTGCCAGCAGCCAATCTCGCGGGAGGATCTCCTACGAGCAGTACTTC
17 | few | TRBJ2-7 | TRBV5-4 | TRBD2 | CASTVGLAGSFPYEQYF | TGTGCCAGCACCGTGGGACTAGCGGGTTCATTTCCCTACGAGCAGTACTTC
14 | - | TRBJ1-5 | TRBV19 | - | CASSPGVSNQPQHF | TGTGCCAGTAGCCCAGGGGTGAGCAATCAGCCCCAGCATTTT
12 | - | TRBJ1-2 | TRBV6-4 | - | CASSPRDKELFF | TGTGCCAGCAGTCCCCGGGACAAGGAACTCTTCTTC
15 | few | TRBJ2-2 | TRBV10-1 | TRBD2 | CASSDGTIGSRELFF | TGCGCCAGCAGTGACGGGACTATTGGTTCTCGGGAGCTGTTTTTT
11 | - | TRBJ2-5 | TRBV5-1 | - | CASSLQETQYF | TGCGCCAGCAGCTTACAAGAGACCCAGTACTTC
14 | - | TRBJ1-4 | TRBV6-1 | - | CASKVSAVNEKLFF | TGTGCCAGCAAAGTATCAGCCGTTAATGAAAAACTGTTTTTT